This T cell receptor (beta chain) originates from a study of blood T cell repertoires in COVID-19. Clones were read by immunoSEQ multiplex PCR, and TCRdb kept only the in-frame ones, dropping some. This repertoire shows around 250,000 clones, approximately 90% found once; its top ten account for around 16%. The germline gives CDR1 MNHEY, CDR2 SMNVEV (reference sequence). V was clipped by 4 bases and J by 8 bases, with 12 bases between them. This CDR3 is built from 14 residues. Sequencing was done on a sample of PBMCs or T cells enriched from blood (not recorded which). The chain uses TRBV27 and TRBJ1-6; no reliable D call. This clonotype was sampled from a man between 18 and 29 years old who had recovered from COVID-19. This chain's CDR3 is CASSSGVSDSPLHF. Here the CDR3 DNA reads TGTGCCAGCAGTTCCGGGGTCTCGGATTCACCCCTCCACTTT.